The source of this T cell receptor beta chain is a study of shared clonotypes between healthy human individuals (TCRdb year 2020). At the level of the whole study: A couple of women and a few men aged 18 to 49 years were included in the cohort. For each donor, CD4 naive and CD4 memory were each run on three plates, CD8 naive on two plates, and CD8 memory on one plate. Libraries were prepared and TCR repertoires were sequenced by different laboratories using diverse techniques, in order to increase sequencing depth and limit assay-specific biases. Blood TCR repertoires of a handful of healthy adults were deeply sequenced to estimate repertoire size and the extent of clonotype sharing between individuals. Each donor's leukapheresis produced roughly between roughly 0.9 and 8.9 billion PBMCs.

Notes on this clone: What antigen it recognizes has not been identified. There are no base qualities to consult, and no much larger clone falls within one base. The sample holds other DNA sequences that translate to the same CDR3.

What the authors observed across the whole study: Pairwise subsampling led to the expectation that sequencing depth would affect the degree of clonotype sharing among donors. Because the study included only a small number of donors, the genetic and exposure-history diversity represented was limited. Naive subsets generally had larger estimated clonotype richness than memory subsets did. When four donors were compared, the shared fraction of clonotypes was about 5.2% for naive CD4, around 4% for naive CD8, 2% to 2.5% for memory CD4, and 0.35% to 0.4% for memory CD8. Only blood was sampled, and tissue TCR repertoires likely differ from those in blood. Rarefaction of sorted-subset datasets indicated incomplete sequencing despite the large sequencing depth. Compared with non-shared clonotypes, the clonotypes found in all four sorted-subset donors had higher generation probabilities.

Using the deep immunoSEQ assay, TCR CDR3 regions were amplified from genomic DNA by multiplex PCR. Extracted genomic DNA from each cell subset was distributed evenly across all wells of several immunoSEQ 96-well plates, and each plate was treated as a replicate. For sorted subsets, approximately 200 ng of genomic DNA, equivalent to around 31,000 T cell genomes, went into each replicate PCR. The purified libraries were quantified using a Qubit 3.0 fluorometer, sized with a Bioanalyzer 2100, and then quantified again using the KAPA Library Quantification kit. Each immunoSEQ 96-well plate was sequenced on its own single-read 150-cycle Illumina NextSeq 550 flow cell. As for the authors' bioinformatics: The immunoSEQ output contained only junctional sequences without quality scores, so filtering could not match that applied to full-length reads. To assign V/J genes and CDR3, sequences were annotated using PyIR, a Python wrapper for IgBLAST v1.9, with IMGT germline references. Reads were filtered out if the reads had weak V/J assignments (E-value above 1e-6), no CDR3, stop codons, out-of-frame junctions, or ambiguous translated residues. A V3J clonotype was defined by an identical inferred V gene, J gene, and CDR3 amino acid sequence. The percentage overlap between two repertoires was calculated by dividing the number of shared unique clonotypes by the size of the smaller repertoire. Repertoire richness was assessed with RTK rarefaction, the Chao1 estimator, and Recon v2.1 estimates of unobserved clonotypes. OLGA was used to compute generation probabilities for all TCRbeta clonotypes that the gDNA method yielded from several donors. In TCRdb, the immuneACCESS table is reduced to in-frame sequences with V and J assigned. These tables do not hold every clone; where another copy was compared, an unresolved V gene accounts for under half, and the others remain unexplained. V, J and clone size are those of that table, while D and trimming were read from the DNA. In all, the sample holds 2 million to 2.5 million clones, and 93% of those were seen once. The leading ten clones occupy about 0.39% of the sample.

The donors were healthy, HIV-negative adults with no recently reported acute infections or vaccinations. Only Caucasian adults living in Nashville, Tennessee, USA were represented among the donors. CD4+ T cells were enriched through magnetic negative selection, after which naive cells were positively selected on CD45RA and the remaining negative fraction served as the memory subset. Blood was collected by leukapheresis, and PBMCs were isolated by Ficoll-Histopaque density gradient centrifugation and then cryopreserved in liquid nitrogen vapor phase. Analytical flow cytometry was used to check the purity and quantity of every magnetically sorted T cell population. Each sorted fraction had its genomic DNA isolated and then quantified by UV absorbance on a Nanodrop 2000c. V is clipped by 1 base and J by 1 base, and the sequence between their germline boundaries is 12 bases long. From a lookup of the germline V gene, CDR1 and CDR2 are SGHRS and YFSETQ. The CDR3 covers 15 residues, taking in both the cysteine and the phenylalanine. Kept here is only the CDR3 DNA, which spans 45 bases and is read in frame from base 1.

This chain joins TRBV5-1 to TRBJ2-7, with TRBD1 perhaps the D gene, on 6 matching bases. The sequencing sample was made of naive CD4+ T cells from PBMCs. Explained via the paper, the cell subset or site label denotes: CD45RA+ positively selected. This sequence originates from a man aged 18-30 years in good health. Some clones in this sample may be carry-over from other donors' samples. The DNA is TGCGCCAGCAGCTTGCAGGGGACGAGTTCCTACGAGCAGTACTTC. Its protein reads: CASSLQGTSSYEQYF.